These 9 T cell receptor beta chains came from one sample sequenced in a study of T cell responses to AZD1222 COVID-19 vaccine. The data were produced by immunoSEQ multiplex PCR, yet TCRdb's version contains in-frame clones alone and is incomplete. This sample has 100,000 to 150,000 clones, with around 92% found just once. Sequencing used peripheral blood, obtained on day 0 of AZD1222 vaccination. Receptor source: an adult in good health.

The V gene is TRBV4-1, the J gene TRBJ2-1; 8 bases map to TRBD2. Germline V gene sequence: CDR1 MGHRA, CDR2 YSYEKL. The CDR3 is made up of 15 amino acids. The V segment lost 1 base and the J segment 16 bases; nucleotides outside the gene matches: 15. The CDR3 DNA reads as TGCGCCAGCAGCCAAGTGGGGACTAGAATCGGCGAACGATTCTTC. It translates to CASSQVGTRIGERFF.

The V gene is TRBV4-2, the J gene TRBJ2-1; D unclear. Trimming took 0 bases from V and 5 from J, leaving 5 bases between them. Germline V gene lookup returns CDR1 LGHNA and CDR2 YNFKEQ. The CDR3 extends over 13 amino acids. The CDR3 sequence: CASSQDPHNEQFF. The DNA of the CDR3 is TGTGCCAGCAGCCAAGATCCCCACAATGAGCAGTTCTTC.

J is TRBJ1-1 and V is TRBV5-1; the match to TRBD1 covers 9 bases. CDR3 size: 15 residues. With V trimmed by 1 base and J by 5 bases, 6 bases remained unmatched. Germline CDR1 is SGHRS and CDR2 is YFSETQ. CDR3 DNA: TGCGCCAGCAGCTTGAGGCGGACAGGGGTGACTGAAGCTTTCTTT. It encodes CASSLRRTGVTEAFF.

The rearrangement links TRBV6-5 to TRBJ2-6; the D is unclear. This CDR3 is 16 amino acids long. Trimming removed 0 bases from V and 2 bases from J, with 8 bases in between. The V gene's germline CDR1 is MNHEY and CDR2 SVGAGI. This chain's CDR3 is CASSYSSATGANVLTF. CDR3 bases: TGTGCCAGCAGTTACTCGAGTGCAACTGGGGCCAACGTCCTGACTTTC.

The chain is built from TRBV19 and TRBJ2-7; TRBD1 matches at 9 bases. This CDR3 spans 14 amino acids. V gave up 1 base and J gave up 6 bases; unmatched junction bases: 4. Germline-derived CDR1 and CDR2 are LNHDA and SQIVND (reference sequence). DNA for the CDR3: TGTGCCAGTAGTATAGTGGGACAGGGCGGCGAGCAGTACTTC. It translates to CASSIVGQGGEQYF. Full variable domain (rest looked up from reference TRBV19 and TRBJ2-7): DGGITQSPKYLFRKEGQNVTLSCEQNLNHDAMYWYRQDPGQGLRLIYYSQIVNDFQKGDIAEGYSVSREKKESFPLTVTSAQKNPTAFYLCASSIVGQGGEQYFGPGTRLTVT.

The rearrangement uses TRBV3-1 (or the pseudogene TRBV3-2) and TRBJ2-1; 7 nucleotides match TRBD2. CDR1 is LGHDT, CDR2 YNNKEL, per germline (reference sequence). J gave up 10 bases and V 0 bases, and 0 bases lay outside the gene matches. This CDR3 has 12 residues. The CDR3 spells CASSQEAGEQFF. The CDR3 DNA reads TGTGCCAGCAGCCAAGAAGCGGGGGAGCAGTTCTTC.

The chain employs TRBV3-1 (or the pseudogene TRBV3-2) and TRBJ1-1; D may be TRBD1 (6 bases). The germline V gene encodes CDR1 LGHDT and CDR2 YNNKEL (reference sequence). Trimming pared 5 bases from V and 4 bases from J, leaving 20 bases between. The CDR3 consists of 16 residues. CDR3 protein: CASSEDRKSWGTEAFF. The CDR3 coding sequence is TGTGCCAGCAGCGAGGACAGAAAATCCTGGGGCACTGAAGCTTTCTTT.

The V and J genes are TRBV5-4 and TRBJ2-4; the match to TRBD2 covers 8 bases. This CDR3 comprises 15 residues. The V gene end was trimmed by 2 bases and the J gene end by 2 bases; junction bases not matched to a gene: 3. Germline V CDR1 and CDR2: SGHNT, YYREEE (reference sequence). In DNA form, the CDR3 reads TGTGCCAGCAGCTTAGCGGGAGTTACCAAAAACATTCAGTACTTC. This sequence encodes CASSLAGVTKNIQYF.

The V gene is TRBV13, the J gene TRBJ2-7; no clear D. The length of the CDR3 is 14 residues. The V end lost 2 bases, the J end lost 4 bases, and 12 bases lay between the germline ends. Germline V gene lookup returns CDR1 PRHDT and CDR2 FYEKMQ (reference sequence). The CDR3 nucleotides read TGTGCCAGCAGCTTAAGACGGAGTCTTTACGAGCAGTACTTC. Protein sequence: CASSLRRSLYEQYF. The full variable domain, its missing parts supplied by reference TRBV13 and TRBJ2-7, is AAGVIQSPRHLIKEKRETATLKCYPIPRHDTVYWYQQGPGQDPQFLISFYEKMQSDKGSIPDRFSAQQFSDYHSELNMSSLELGDSALYFCASSLRRSLYEQYFGPGTRLTVT.